These 16 T cell receptor beta chains were sequenced from one sample in a study of cytomegalovirus exposure and HLA in healthy donors. PCR primers comprised 60 Vbeta and 13 Jbeta primers. Produced via immunoSEQ multiplex PCR; TCRdb's table is partial and in-frame only. The table lists about 170,000 clones, over 65% of them singletons. Specimen: PBMCs. These receptors originate from a female donor in good health and CMV-seronegative.

The CDR3 nucleotides read TGTGCCAGCAGCTTAGGGGGGGCGATGAACACTGAAGCTTTCTTT. This translates into CASSLGGAMNTEAFF. The chain joins TRBV7-3 to TRBJ1-1, with D maybe TRBD1 (6 bases). Germline V gene sequence: CDR1 SGHTA, CDR2 FQGTGA. This CDR3 has 15 amino acids. V lost 2 bases to trimming and J lost 0 bases, with 10 bases between them.

The chain carries TRBV5-6 and TRBJ2-3, with 9 bases lining up with TRBD1. CDR1 and CDR2 (germline): SGHDT, YYEEEE. The CDR3 sequence is 15 residues long. Trimming at V came to 4 bases and at J to 4 bases, leaving 7 bases not matched to a gene. The DNA for the CDR3 is TGTGCCAGCAGCAACGGACAGGGGAGGTCAGATACGCAGTATTTT. Protein product: CASSNGQGRSDTQYF.

V gene TRBV6-1 combines with J gene TRBJ2-3; 7 nucleotides line up with TRBD1. Germline CDR1 MNHNS, CDR2 SASEGT. The CDR3 runs 14 residues. Trimming at V came to 7 bases and at J to 4 bases, leaving 8 bases not matched to a gene. The CDR3 spells CASNLLTGPDTQYF. The CDR3 nucleotides are TGTGCCAGCAACCTCTTGACAGGGCCAGATACGCAGTATTTT.

The chain recombines TRBV28 with TRBJ2-7; D unresolved. Trimming shortened V by 8 bases and J by 0 bases, and 5 bases separated the two germline ends. Germline V gene sequence: CDR1 MDHEN, CDR2 SYDVKM. This CDR3 has 11 residues. CDR3 coding DNA: TGTGCCAGCGTCTCCTCCTACGAGCAGTACTTC. This sequence encodes CASVSSYEQYF.

V usage is TRBV2 and J usage is TRBJ1-2, with D tentatively TRBD1 (6 bases). With 3 bases removed from V and 8 bases from J, the gap between germline ends came to 16 bases. The germline CDR1 and CDR2 sequences are SNHLY and FYNNEI. This CDR3 spans 14 amino acids. The CDR3 region is CASSDGRGKKGYTF. The CDR3 coding sequence is TGTGCCAGCAGTGATGGCAGGGGAAAGAAAGGCTACACCTTC. Supplemented by reference TRBV2 and TRBJ1-2, the full variable domain reads EPEVTQTPSHQVTQMGQEVILRCVPISNHLYFYWYRQILGQKVEFLVSFYNNEISEKSEIFDDQFSVERPDGSNFTLKIRSTKLEDSAMYFCASSDGRGKKGYTFGSGTRLTVV.

The chain's CDR3 is CASSRRTGPYTEAFF. Here the CDR3 DNA reads TGTGCCAGCAGCAGACGGACAGGGCCTTACACTGAAGCTTTCTTT. V and J are TRBV11-2 and TRBJ1-1; 8 bases are shared with TRBD1. This CDR3 region has 15 residues. The germline gives CDR1 SGHAT, CDR2 FQNNGV. The trim removed 5 bases at V and 3 bases at J, leaving 8 bases unmatched.

The chain's CDR3 is CASSRDSGYGYTF. The DNA for the CDR3 is TGTGCCAGCAGCCGGGACAGTGGCTATGGCTACACCTTC. The V call is TRBV7-9, the J call TRBJ1-2, with 7 bases lining up with TRBD1. Germline trimming cut 5 bases from V and 4 bases from J; bases unmatched to any gene: 4. Germline CDR1 is SEHNR and CDR2 is FQNEAQ (reference sequence). The CDR3 covers 13 residues. Filled out from reference TRBV7-9 and TRBJ1-2, the complete variable domain reads DTGVSQNPRHKITKRGQNVTFRCDPISEHNRLYWYRQTLGQGPEFLTYFQNEAQLEKSRLLSDRFSAERPKGSFSTLEIQRTEQGDSAMYLCASSRDSGYGYTFGSGTRLTVV.

The chain links TRBV29-1 to TRBJ1-5; 10 bases line up with TRBD1. The V and J ends lost 4 bases and 7 bases, in that order; junction bases with no gene match: 10. The CDR3 is made up of 15 amino acids. Per germline, CDR1 SQVTM and CDR2 ANQGSEA. The CDR3 bases are TGCAGCGTTGTAGGGTTCGGGACAGGGGAACAGCCCCAGCATTTT. Translation: CSVVGFGTGEQPQHF.

The chain joins TRBV30 to TRBJ2-5; D is unclear. Germline-derived CDR1 and CDR2 are GTSNPN and SVGIG (reference sequence). The CDR3 runs 16 residues. Trimming took off 2 bases at V and 5 bases at J, with 21 bases between the two ends. CDR3 DNA sequence: TGTGCCTGGAGTTCGCCCCGGTCAACCCCGAGGGAGACCCAGTACTTC. It is translated as CAWSSPRSTPRETQYF.

V and J are TRBV28 and TRBJ2-7; weak D call: TRBD1 (5 bases). Germline loops: CDR1 MDHEN, CDR2 SYDVKM. V was trimmed by 4 bases and J by 4 bases, leaving 17 bases between them. This CDR3 is built from 15 residues. This CDR3 reads CASSWVTRGAYEQYF. CDR3 bases: TGTGCCAGCAGTTGGGTCACGCGTGGGGCATACGAGCAGTACTTC.

The chain combines TRBV18 with TRBJ1-5; no clear D gene. The CDR3 loop spans 16 amino acids. V gave up 3 bases and J gave up 0 bases, with 12 bases separating them. Germline CDR1 reads KGHSH; CDR2 reads LQKENI. The CDR3 here is CASSPAPTYSNQPQHF. CDR3 nucleotides: TGTGCCAGCTCACCCGCCCCCACATATAGCAATCAGCCCCAGCATTTT.

The chain couples TRBV25-1 to TRBJ1-5, with TRBD1 matching 7 bases. V dropped 5 bases and J dropped 6; count of bases not matched to a gene: 10. Per germline, CDR1 MGHDK and CDR2 SYGVNS. The CDR3 loop spans 15 amino acids. The CDR3 sequence: CASSPRTGDGQPQHF. For the CDR3, the DNA is TGTGCCAGCAGTCCTCGCACAGGGGACGGTCAGCCCCAGCATTTT.

The V gene is TRBV11-3, the J gene TRBJ2-7; TRBD2 aligns across 7 bases. Germline V gene sequence: CDR1 SGHNT, CDR2 YENEEA. The CDR3 extends over 12 amino acids. V lost 5 bases, J lost 7 bases, and 5 bases stayed unmatched. The CDR3 region is CASSLGRGEQYF. CDR3 nucleotide sequence: TGTGCCAGCAGCCTGGGGCGGGGGGAGCAGTACTTC.

The table lists this clone with a few counts. The chain recombines TRBV7-2 with TRBJ2-1; 10 bases line up with TRBD2. The CDR3 is 15 amino acids. Per germline, CDR1 SGHTA and CDR2 FQGNSA. With 1 base clipped from V and 7 bases from J, the junction kept 4 bases outside the gene matches. CDR3 bases: TGTGCCAGCAGCTTAGGAAGCGGGGGGGTTAATGAGCAGTTCTTC. Translating it yields CASSLGSGGVNEQFF.

This clone has a handful of counts. An end of the junction does not agree with germline; a read error may underlie this. The chain recombines TRBV6-6 with TRBJ2-6, with 9 bases identical to TRBD1. The germline gives CDR1 MNHNY, CDR2 SVGAGI (reference sequence). The CDR3 extends over 14 amino acids. CDR3 loop: CASRQGAGANGLTF. As DNA, the CDR3 is TGTGCCAGCAGACAGGGGGCTGGGGCCAACGGCCTGACTTTC.

The V gene is TRBV9, the J gene TRBJ1-4, with D tentatively TRBD1 (6 bases). With 0 bases removed from V and 8 bases from J, the gap between germline ends came to 14 bases. This CDR3 has 15 residues. CDR1 is SGDLS, CDR2 YYNGEE, per germline. In DNA form, the CDR3 reads TGTGCCAGCAGCGTAGGAGGGGGTAGAGGGGAAAAACTGTTTTTT. Its translation: CASSVGGGRGEKLFF. Full variable domain (rest looked up from reference TRBV9 and TRBJ1-4): DSGVTQTPKHLITATGQRVTLRCSPRSGDLSVYWYQQSLDQGLQFLIQYYNGEERAKGNILERFSAQQFPDLHSELNLSSLELGDSALYFCASSVGGGRGEKLFFGSGTQLSVL.